Below, 21 T cell receptor beta chains from the same sample are listed, as sequenced in a study of blood T cell repertoires in COVID-19. Some clones are missing from TCRdb's copy, which holds only in-frame ones; the method was immunoSEQ multiplex PCR. The table has fewer than 500,000 clones, 75% to 90% seen once; the top ten hold 4.3%. The source material was peripheral blood. The receptors derive from a woman aged 25 to 45 with acute or convalescent COVID-19.

The gene calls are TRBV29-1 and TRBJ2-7; D remains ambiguous. This CDR3 comprises 12 residues. V was pared by 4 bases and J by 5 bases, with 12 bases between. Germline CDR1 SQVTM, CDR2 ANQGSEA. The CDR3 sequence is CSVGNTPDEQYF. Written as DNA, the CDR3 is TGCAGCGTTGGTAATACTCCGGACGAGCAGTACTTC.

The rearrangement joins TRBV19 to TRBJ2-1, with 8 positions matching TRBD2. Trimming took 11 bases from V and 3 from J; bases not matched to a gene: 3. Germline V lookup: CDR1 LNHDA, CDR2 SQIVND (reference sequence). The CDR3 length is 12 residues. DNA of the CDR3: TGTGCCCATCGGGGGGGCTACAATGAGCAGTTCTTC. Translated, it gives CAHRGGYNEQFF.

CDR3 in DNA: TGTGCCAGCCAATTCGGGGGAAACACTGAAGCTTTCTTT. Its translation: CASQFGGNTEAFF. The chain employs TRBV12-3 or TRBV12-4 and TRBJ1-1; maybe TRBD1 (5 bases). Trimming removed 8 bases from V and 2 bases from J, with 12 bases in between. This CDR3 spans 13 amino acids.

The V call is TRBV28, the J call TRBJ1-1; possible D gene TRBD1, 5 bases. CDR3 length: 14 amino acids. V lost 2 bases to trimming and J lost 10 bases, with 17 bases between them. CDR1 is MDHEN and CDR2 is SYDVKM in the germline V gene. In DNA, the CDR3 is TGTGCCAGCAGTTTAGCGGGACGGCCTAGGGGAGCTTTCTTT. This sequence encodes CASSLAGRPRGAFF.

The chain joins TRBV7-3 to TRBJ2-1, with TRBD2 identical over 9 bases. Unmatched junction bases numbered 11, after V lost 5 bases and J lost 6 bases. CDR3 length: 16 residues. Germline assignment: CDR1 SGHTA and CDR2 FQGTGA. The CDR3 protein is CASSTTGTSLSNEQFF. The CDR3 coding sequence is TGTGCCAGCAGCACTACCGGGACTAGCTTATCCAATGAGCAGTTCTTC.

The chain has TRBV18 and TRBJ2-5; a weak D match, TRBD2 (6 bases). Deletions cut 6 bases from V and 4 bases from J, with 18 bases between. Germline CDR1 reads KGHSH; CDR2 reads LQKENI. This CDR3 is built from 15 residues. The CDR3 spells CASSATRGNGETQYF. The CDR3 DNA reads TGTGCCAGCTCCGCAACCCGGGGGAACGGAGAGACCCAGTACTTC.

The V gene is TRBV5-1, the J gene TRBJ1-2, with 9 bases that match TRBD1. Germline CDR1 is SGHRS and CDR2 is YFSETQ. The CDR3 runs 15 residues. With V trimmed by 2 bases and J by 2 bases, 4 bases remained unmatched. The CDR3 coding sequence is TGCGCCAGCAGCTTTTCCGGGACAGGGAACTATGGCTACACCTTC. Its translation: CASSFSGTGNYGYTF.

This chain links TRBV12-3 or TRBV12-4 with TRBJ2-1, with a weak D call TRBD1 (5 bases). The CDR3 totals 13 residues. Trimming took 7 bases from V and 7 from J, leaving 14 bases between them. The CDR3 DNA reads TGTGCCAGCAATTCAGGGCCTAGAAATGAGCAGTTCTTC. It encodes CASNSGPRNEQFF.

This chain joins TRBV27 and TRBJ2-3; D is perhaps TRBD1 (5 bases). Germline-derived CDR1 and CDR2 are MNHEY and SMNVEV (reference sequence). V shed 4 bases and J shed 2 bases, with 7 bases lying between them. The CDR3 has 13 amino acids. CDR3 bases: TGTGCCAGCAGTTATGGGGCCACAGATACGCAGTATTTT. It specifies CASSYGATDTQYF.

The chain has TRBV2 and TRBJ2-7; 8 nucleotides line up with TRBD1. After removal of 5 bases from V and 2 bases from J, the junction contained 2 bases not matched to a gene. The germline gives CDR1 SNHLY, CDR2 FYNNEI. This CDR3 comprises 13 residues. The CDR3 loop is CASSQQGAYEQYF. The CDR3 bases are TGTGCCAGCAGTCAACAGGGGGCCTACGAGCAGTACTTC.

The chain uses TRBV28 and TRBJ2-3, with TRBD2 as a possible D gene (6 bases). In germline, CDR1 is MDHEN, CDR2 SYDVKM. The CDR3 totals 15 residues. V lost 5 bases to trimming and J lost 3 bases, with 15 bases between them. DNA of the CDR3: TGTGCCAGCAGTGTAACGGGGGTGGGGACAGATACGCAGTATTTT. Protein sequence: CASSVTGVGTDTQYF.

V gene TRBV5-1 combines with J gene TRBJ1-1, with 8 bases matching TRBD1. Germline-derived CDR1 and CDR2 are SGHRS and YFSETQ. This CDR3 has 16 amino acids. V gave up 3 bases and J gave up 0 bases; unmatched junction bases: 7. This CDR3 is CASSSGQGGMNTEAFF. CDR3 bases: TGCGCCAGCAGCTCCGGACAGGGCGGTATGAACACTGAAGCTTTCTTT.

The rearrangement uses TRBV7-9 and TRBJ2-4; 9 bases align to TRBD2. Germline CDR1 reads SEHNR; CDR2 reads FQNEAQ (reference sequence). This CDR3 is 19 amino acids long. J gave up 0 bases and V 1 base, and 10 bases lay outside the gene matches. CDR3 in amino acids: CASSLVASGEPLAKNIQYF. In DNA form, the CDR3 reads TGTGCCAGCAGCTTAGTGGCTAGCGGGGAACCACTAGCCAAAAACATTCAGTACTTC.

The chain combines TRBV25-1 with TRBJ1-2; D is ambiguous. V dropped 7 bases and J dropped 1 base, with 16 bases sitting between them. Germline V gene lookup returns CDR1 MGHDK and CDR2 SYGVNS. This CDR3 contains 15 residues. DNA for the CDR3: TGTGCCAGCACCACCTCGTCCGGGATTAACTATGGCTACACCTTC. Encoded protein: CASTTSSGINYGYTF.

This clone has only one observation. The rearrangement links TRBV24-1 to TRBJ2-5, with a weak D call TRBD2 (7 bases). Trimming removed 3 bases from V and 5 bases from J, with 15 bases in between. Germline V gives CDR1 KGHDR, CDR2 SFDVKD. The CDR3 is 15 amino acids. Written as DNA, the CDR3 is TGTGCCACCAGTGATAGGCGGGGGCGTGGGGAGACCCAGTACTTC. It encodes CATSDRRGRGETQYF.

This clone was detected once. V usage is TRBV18 and J usage is TRBJ1-5, with TRBD1 matching 8 bases. The germline gives CDR1 KGHSH, CDR2 LQKENI. Losses at the gene ends were 3 bases for V and 4 bases for J; bases not matched to a gene: 5. The CDR3 has 15 amino acids. For the CDR3, the DNA is TGTGCCAGCTCACCGGGACAGGTCAGAAATCAGCCCCAGCATTTT. Protein product: CASSPGQVRNQPQHF.

The rearrangement links TRBV24-1 to TRBJ2-2; TRBD1 matches 7 bases. The V and J ends lost 4 bases and 0 bases, in that order; junction bases with no gene match: 4. This CDR3 spans 16 amino acids. The V gene's germline CDR1 is KGHDR and CDR2 SFDVKD. The CDR3: CATSENRGTNTGELFF. The CDR3 nucleotides read TGTGCCACCAGTGAAAACAGGGGCACGAACACCGGGGAGCTGTTTTTT.

This chain joins TRBV28 and TRBJ1-2; no definite D call. The CDR3 has 12 residues. The V gene's germline CDR1 is MDHEN and CDR2 SYDVKM. V lost 3 bases, J lost 5 bases, and 7 bases lay in between. CDR3 region: CASSFVRYGYTF. The CDR3 coding sequence is TGTGCCAGCAGTTTTGTCAGATATGGCTACACCTTC.

The rearrangement uses TRBV27 and TRBJ1-4, with 8 bases matching TRBD1. In germline, CDR1 is MNHEY, CDR2 SMNVEV (reference sequence). The junction had 4 bases not matched to a gene; V was cut back by 6 bases and J by 10 bases. CDR3 length: 12 amino acids. CDR3 in amino acids: CASRTGEGKLFF. CDR3 nucleotides: TGTGCCAGCAGGACAGGGGAGGGAAAACTGTTTTTT.

V usage is TRBV15 and J usage is TRBJ2-5, with 7 bases fitting TRBD2. The CDR3 runs to 14 residues. Per the germline V gene, CDR1 is LNHNV and CDR2 is YYDKDF (reference sequence). V lost 5 bases, J lost 5 bases, and 8 bases stayed unmatched. The CDR3 spells CATSRQVGGETQYF. DNA of the CDR3: TGTGCCACCAGCCGACAAGTGGGAGGGGAGACCCAGTACTTC.

The chain combines TRBV3-1 (or the pseudogene TRBV3-2) with TRBJ1-6; unclear D gene. V dropped 0 bases and J dropped 2 bases, with 8 bases sitting between them. The CDR3 runs 16 residues. Germline loops: CDR1 LGHDT, CDR2 YNNKEL (reference sequence). CDR3 region: CASSQDSATYNSPLHF. The CDR3 nucleotides are TGTGCCAGCAGCCAAGATTCAGCGACCTATAATTCACCCCTCCACTTT.